These 19 T cell receptor beta chains originate from one sample sequenced in a study of T cells after yellow fever vaccination. TCRdb itself ran the 5' RACE reads through MiXCR, one entry per CDR3 protein. Counted here are 200,000 to 250,000 distinct CDR3 sequences, about 7% occurring once; the ten biggest clones make up roughly 0.9%. This sample comprised CD4+ T cells sorted from PBMCs, obtained 15 days after the yellow fever booster vaccination. These receptors were obtained from a man aged 25 to 45 who received the YFV17D yellow fever vaccine.

The table lists this clonotype with many counts. This chain joins TRBV5-1 and TRBJ2-5, with a possible D match to TRBD2 (5 bases). CDR3 length: 13 residues. Trimming left V 7 bases short and J 2 bases short, with 12 bases between. Germline assignment: CDR1 SGHRS and CDR2 YFSETQ. The CDR3 spells CASQRAIQETQYF. Written as DNA, the CDR3 is TGCGCCAGCCAGAGGGCTATTCAAGAGACCCAGTACTTC.

The rearrangement uses TRBV29-1 and TRBJ2-3; 8 bases match TRBD2. The CDR3 spans 14 residues. V lost 2 bases, J lost 4 bases, and 5 bases stayed unmatched. CDR1 is SQVTM and CDR2 is ANQGSEA in the germline V gene. DNA of the CDR3: TGCAGCGTTGAACAGGGAGCGGGAGCAGATACGCAGTATTTT. Amino acids: CSVEQGAGADTQYF.

This clonotype came up a few times. V and J are TRBV12-3 or TRBV12-4 and TRBJ2-1; D is undetermined. The CDR3 has 13 residues. V was trimmed by 5 bases and J by 7 bases, leaving 12 bases between them. CDR3 amino acids: CASSPRSRNEQFF. CDR3 DNA sequence: TGTGCCAGCAGTCCCCGTTCTAGGAATGAGCAGTTCTTC.

This chain links TRBV9 with TRBJ2-1, with 9 bases that match TRBD2. Germline V gene data show CDR1 as SGDLS and CDR2 as YYNGEE. The CDR3 has 15 amino acids. After removal of 3 bases from V and 9 bases from J, the junction contained 10 bases not matched to a gene. The CDR3 sequence is CASSARRSGSSEQFF. CDR3 DNA sequence: TGTGCCAGCAGCGCCCGTCGTAGCGGGAGCTCTGAGCAGTTCTTC.

This clonotype was recorded a few times. The J gene is TRBJ2-2, the V gene TRBV10-3; 9 nucleotides agree with TRBD1. Losses at the gene ends were 6 bases for V and 0 bases for J; bases not matched to a gene: 5. Looked up from germline, CDR1 is ENHRY and CDR2 is SYGVKD. The length of the CDR3 is 16 residues. In DNA form, the CDR3 reads TGTGCCATCAGGGCTGGACAGGGGACGAACACCGGGGAGCTGTTTTTT. Protein product: CAIRAGQGTNTGELFF.

This clonotype showed up many times. The gene calls are TRBV23-1 and TRBJ2-5; TRBD1 or TRBD2 may be the D gene (5 bases each). TRBV23-1 is filed as an ORF, its function uncertain. The ends were cut back, 4 bases at V and 2 bases at J, with 17 bases in the middle. The CDR3 has 16 amino acids. The CDR3 DNA reads as TGCGCCAGCAGTCCGTCGCCCGGGACCATACAAGAGACCCAGTACTTC. Translating gives CASSPSPGTIQETQYF.

This clonotype was seen at least ten times. The chain is built from TRBV5-6 and TRBJ2-3; possible D gene TRBD2, 5 bases. The CDR3 is 13 amino acids. V lost 0 bases and J 14 bases, leaving 16 bases between the germline ends. Germline-derived CDR1 and CDR2 are SGHDT and YYEEEE. The CDR3 is CASSLAELPGRYF. The CDR3 DNA sequence: TGTGCCAGCAGCTTGGCGGAACTCCCGGGGAGGTATTTT.

The chain combines TRBV6-1 with TRBJ2-5; D is perhaps TRBD2 (5 bases). Germline CDR1 and CDR2: MNHNS and SASEGT. Trimming left V 2 bases short and J 4 bases short, with 8 bases between. This CDR3 has 13 amino acids. The CDR3: CASSEREVETQYF. CDR3 bases: TGTGCCAGCAGTGAACGGGAAGTAGAGACCCAGTACTTC.

This clonotype showed up just a few times. V gene TRBV20-1 combines with J gene TRBJ2-7; 7 bases map to TRBD2. Trimming removed 3 bases from V and 6 bases from J; junction bases left unmatched: 8. The length of the CDR3 is 13 residues. Germline lookup yields CDR1 DFQATT and CDR2 SNEGSKA (reference sequence). The CDR3 DNA follows: TGCAGTGCTAGCCGGCGGGAGATAACCGAGCAGTACTTC. Translating gives CSASRREITEQYF.

This clonotype has a handful of counts. The rearrangement links TRBV7-2 to TRBJ2-1, with TRBD2 matching 13 bases. V shed 5 bases, J shed 9 bases, and the junction held 10 bases outside the gene matches. CDR3 length: 16 residues. In germline, CDR1 is SGHTA, CDR2 FQGNSA. This CDR3 reads CASSRTGTSGTVEQFF. The DNA of the CDR3 is TGTGCCAGCAGCAGAACCGGGACTAGCGGGACGGTTGAGCAGTTCTTC.

This clonotype has ten or more counts. The genes are TRBV12-3 or TRBV12-4 and TRBJ2-7; either TRBD1 or TRBD2 may supply D (5 bases each). CDR3 length equals 14 residues. The V gene lost 5 bases and the J gene lost 3 bases, with 14 bases spanning the gap. The CDR3 sequence is CASSVLGPYYEQYF. The CDR3 DNA is TGTGCCAGCAGTGTACTGGGACCTTACTACGAGCAGTACTTC.

The gene calls are TRBV3-1 and TRBJ1-5; no definite D call. CDR1 is LGHDT and CDR2 is YNNKEL in the germline V gene (reference sequence). This CDR3 comprises 14 residues. Trimming took 4 bases from V and 7 from J, leaving 14 bases between them. This chain's CDR3 is CASSLGSPGQPQHF. CDR3 DNA sequence: TGTGCCAGCAGCCTTGGGTCCCCTGGCCAGCCCCAGCATTTT.

This chain connects TRBV5-1 to TRBJ2-1; TRBD1 matches at 8 bases. Germline CDR1 and CDR2: SGHRS and YFSETQ. CDR3 length: 20 amino acids. J gave up 0 bases and V 7 bases, and 21 bases lay outside the gene matches. The CDR3 DNA reads TGCGCCAGCGGCTCCGGGCGCAAGGACAGGGCGGTCAGCTCCTACAATGAGCAGTTCTTC. This sequence encodes CASGSGRKDRAVSSYNEQFF.

This clonotype has a count of ten or more. This chain connects TRBV20-1 to TRBJ2-7; no definite D call. The V gene's germline CDR1 is DFQATT and CDR2 SNEGSKA (reference sequence). This CDR3 region has 15 residues. The V and J ends lost 5 bases and 9 bases respectively, with 26 bases between them. CDR3 nucleotides: TGCAGTGCTTTCCCCGATCAACAGACGATACGAGGGCAGTACTTC. This codes for CSAFPDQQTIRGQYF.

This clonotype was counted a few times. This chain links TRBV20-1 with TRBJ2-1; the match to TRBD2 covers 9 bases. Germline CDR1 is DFQATT and CDR2 is SNEGSKA (reference sequence). The CDR3 length is 17 residues. Losses at the gene ends were 1 base for V and 6 bases for J; bases not matched to a gene: 13. This CDR3 reads CSARGRSAGGFSNEQFF. The CDR3 DNA sequence: TGCAGTGCTAGAGGTCGCTCCGCGGGAGGGTTCAGCAATGAGCAGTTCTTC.

The chain is built from TRBV9 and TRBJ2-1; the D gene could be TRBD1 or TRBD2 (5 bases each). Germline assignment: CDR1 SGDLS and CDR2 YYNGEE. The V end was cut by 3 bases, the J end by 5 bases, with 18 bases between. This CDR3 is built from 16 residues. The CDR3 reads CASSASSGTPDNEQFF. As DNA, the CDR3 is TGTGCCAGCAGCGCTTCCTCCGGGACCCCCGACAATGAGCAGTTCTTC.

The genes are TRBV29-1 and TRBJ2-1, with D unclear. CDR1 is SQVTM and CDR2 is ANQGSEA in the germline V gene. The CDR3 has 13 residues. V lost 4 bases, J lost 5 bases, and 12 bases lay in between. CDR3 residues: CSVAVRADNEQFF. The CDR3 DNA is TGCAGCGTTGCTGTCCGGGCCGACAATGAGCAGTTCTTC.

The chain recombines TRBV11-1 with TRBJ2-3, with 11 bases identical to TRBD2. CDR1 SGHAT and CDR2 FQDESV come from the germline V gene (reference sequence). V trimming: 0 bases; J trimming: 4 bases; junction bases outside the gene matches: 6. This CDR3 is built from 17 residues. The CDR3 nucleotides read TGTGCCAGCAGCTTAGCCTCACTAGCGGGAGCTGCAGATACGCAGTATTTT. Its translation: CASSLASLAGAADTQYF.

The sample holds a few counts of this clonotype. The chain combines TRBV7-2 with TRBJ2-5; D unresolved. CDR1 is SGHTA and CDR2 is FQGNSA in the germline V gene. The V gene lost 5 bases and the J gene lost 4 bases, with 11 bases spanning the gap. This CDR3 is built from 13 residues. This chain's CDR3 is CASSRGPGETQYF. CDR3 nucleotide sequence: TGTGCCAGCAGCCGAGGACCGGGAGAGACCCAGTACTTC.